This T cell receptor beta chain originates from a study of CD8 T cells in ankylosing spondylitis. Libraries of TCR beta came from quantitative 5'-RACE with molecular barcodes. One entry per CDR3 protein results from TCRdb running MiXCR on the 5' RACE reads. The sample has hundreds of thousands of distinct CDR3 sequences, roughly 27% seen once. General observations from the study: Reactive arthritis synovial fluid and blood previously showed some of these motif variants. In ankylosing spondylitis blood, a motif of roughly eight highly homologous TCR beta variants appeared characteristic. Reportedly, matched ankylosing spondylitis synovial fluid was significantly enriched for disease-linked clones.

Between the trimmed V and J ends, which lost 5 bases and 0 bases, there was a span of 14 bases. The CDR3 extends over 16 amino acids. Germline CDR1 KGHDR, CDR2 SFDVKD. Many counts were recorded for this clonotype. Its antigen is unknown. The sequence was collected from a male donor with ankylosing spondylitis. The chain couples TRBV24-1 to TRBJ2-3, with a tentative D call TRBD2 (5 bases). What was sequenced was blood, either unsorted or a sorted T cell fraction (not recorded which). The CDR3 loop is CATSAGIARSTDTQYF. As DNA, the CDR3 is TGTGCCACCAGTGCGGGTATAGCGAGAAGCACAGATACGCAGTATTTT.